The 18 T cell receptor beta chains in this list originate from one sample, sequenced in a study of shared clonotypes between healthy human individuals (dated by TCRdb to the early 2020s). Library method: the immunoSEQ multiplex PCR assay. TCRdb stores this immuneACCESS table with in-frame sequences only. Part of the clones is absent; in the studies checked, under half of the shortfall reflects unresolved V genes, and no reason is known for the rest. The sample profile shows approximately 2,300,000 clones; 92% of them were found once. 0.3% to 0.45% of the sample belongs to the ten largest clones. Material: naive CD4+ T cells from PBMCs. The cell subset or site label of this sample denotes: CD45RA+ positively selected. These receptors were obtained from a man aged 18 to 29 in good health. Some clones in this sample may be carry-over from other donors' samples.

Here the CDR3 reads CASSQDPAGPTNTGELFF. In nucleotides, the CDR3 is TGCGCCAGCAGCCAAGATCCGGCAGGGCCCACGAACACCGGGGAGCTGTTTTTT. The V gene is TRBV4-3, the J gene TRBJ2-2, with a weak D call TRBD1 (5 bases). Germline V lookup: CDR1 LGHNA, CDR2 YSLEER. V gave up 0 bases and J gave up 0 bases, with 14 bases separating them. The CDR3 has 18 residues.

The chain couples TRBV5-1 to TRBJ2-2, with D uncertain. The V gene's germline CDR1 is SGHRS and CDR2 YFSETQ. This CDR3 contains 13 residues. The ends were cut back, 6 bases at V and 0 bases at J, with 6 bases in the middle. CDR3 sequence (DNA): TGCGCCAGCACCTCCACGAACACCGGGGAGCTGTTTTTT. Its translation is CASTSTNTGELFF.

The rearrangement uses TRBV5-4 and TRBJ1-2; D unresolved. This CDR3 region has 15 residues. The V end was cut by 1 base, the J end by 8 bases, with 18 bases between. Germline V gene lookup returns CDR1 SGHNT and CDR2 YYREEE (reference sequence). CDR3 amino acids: CASSLKGEGWYGYTF. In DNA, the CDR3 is TGTGCCAGCAGCTTGAAGGGTGAGGGCTGGTACGGCTACACCTTC. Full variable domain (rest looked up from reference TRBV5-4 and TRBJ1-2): ETGVTQSPTHLIKTRGQQVTLRCSSQSGHNTVSWYQQALGQGPQFIFQYYREEENGRGNFPPRFSGLQFPNYSSELNVNALELDDSALYLCASSLKGEGWYGYTFGSGTRLTVV.

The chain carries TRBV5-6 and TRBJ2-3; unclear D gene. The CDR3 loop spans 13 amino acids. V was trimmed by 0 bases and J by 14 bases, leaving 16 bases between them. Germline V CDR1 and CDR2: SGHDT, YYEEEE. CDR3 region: CASSLGGTETAYF. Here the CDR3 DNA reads TGTGCCAGCAGCTTGGGGGGAACCGAAACTGCGTATTTT.

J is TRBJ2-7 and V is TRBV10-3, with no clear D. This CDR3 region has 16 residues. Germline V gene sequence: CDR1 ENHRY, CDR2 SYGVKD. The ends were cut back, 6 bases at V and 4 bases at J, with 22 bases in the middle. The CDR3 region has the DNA TGTGCCATCAGCGAAGGAAGTACGGCCACATGGTACGAGCAGTACTTC. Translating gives CAISEGSTATWYEQYF.

The CDR3 here is CASSLDRWGAKAQPQHF. The CDR3, as DNA: TGTGCCAGCAGTTTAGATCGGTGGGGCGCGAAGGCTCAGCCCCAGCATTTT. The chain joins TRBV28 to TRBJ1-5; perhaps TRBD1 as D (5 bases). V was clipped by 2 bases and J by 6 bases, with 20 bases between them. CDR3 length equals 17 residues. CDR1 is MDHEN and CDR2 is SYDVKM in the germline V gene.

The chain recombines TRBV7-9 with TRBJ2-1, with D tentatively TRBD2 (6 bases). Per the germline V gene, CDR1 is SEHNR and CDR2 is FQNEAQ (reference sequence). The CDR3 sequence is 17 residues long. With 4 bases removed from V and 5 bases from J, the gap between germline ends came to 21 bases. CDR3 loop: CASSSDPRLGKHNEQFF. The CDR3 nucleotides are TGTGCCAGCAGCTCAGATCCCCGACTAGGAAAACACAATGAGCAGTTCTTC.

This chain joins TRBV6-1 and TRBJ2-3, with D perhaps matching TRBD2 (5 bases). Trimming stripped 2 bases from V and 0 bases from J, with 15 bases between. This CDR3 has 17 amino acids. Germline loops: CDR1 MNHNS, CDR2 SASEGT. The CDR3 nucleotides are TGTGCCAGCAGTGAACTTCACGGCAGGACTAGCACAGATACGCAGTATTTT. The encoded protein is CASSELHGRTSTDTQYF.

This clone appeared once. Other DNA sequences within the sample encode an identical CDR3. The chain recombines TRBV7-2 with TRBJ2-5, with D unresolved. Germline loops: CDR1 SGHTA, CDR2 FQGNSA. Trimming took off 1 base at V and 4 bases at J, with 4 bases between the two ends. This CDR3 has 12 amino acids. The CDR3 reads CASSLVRETQYF. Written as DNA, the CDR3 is TGTGCCAGCAGCTTAGTTCGAGAGACCCAGTACTTC.

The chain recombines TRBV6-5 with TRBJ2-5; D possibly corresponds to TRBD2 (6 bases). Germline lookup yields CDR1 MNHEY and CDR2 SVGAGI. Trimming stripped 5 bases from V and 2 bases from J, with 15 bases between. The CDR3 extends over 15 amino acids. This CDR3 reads CASSTLRGMQETQYF. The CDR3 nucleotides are TGTGCCAGCAGTACCCTCCGGGGGATGCAAGAGACCCAGTACTTC.

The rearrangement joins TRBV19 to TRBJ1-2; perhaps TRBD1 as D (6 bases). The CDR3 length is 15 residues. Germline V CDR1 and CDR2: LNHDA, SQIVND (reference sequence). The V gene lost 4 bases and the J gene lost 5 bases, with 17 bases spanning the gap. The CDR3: CASSTKETGSYGYTF. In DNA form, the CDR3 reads TGTGCCAGTAGTACTAAAGAAACAGGGAGTTATGGCTACACCTTC.

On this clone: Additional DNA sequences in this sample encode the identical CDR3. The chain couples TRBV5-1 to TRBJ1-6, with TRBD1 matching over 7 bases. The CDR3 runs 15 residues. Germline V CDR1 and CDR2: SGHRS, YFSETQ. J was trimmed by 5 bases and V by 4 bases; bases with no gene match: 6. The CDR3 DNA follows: TGCGCCAGCAGCCCGGGGGACAGAGATAATTCACCCCTCCACTTT. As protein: CASSPGDRDNSPLHF. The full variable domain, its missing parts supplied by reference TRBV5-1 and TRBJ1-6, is KAGVTQTPRYLIKTRGQQVTLSCSPISGHRSVSWYQQTPGQGLQFLFEYFSETQRNKGNFPGRFSGRQFSNSRSEMNVSTLELGDSALYLCASSPGDRDNSPLHFGNGTRLTVT.

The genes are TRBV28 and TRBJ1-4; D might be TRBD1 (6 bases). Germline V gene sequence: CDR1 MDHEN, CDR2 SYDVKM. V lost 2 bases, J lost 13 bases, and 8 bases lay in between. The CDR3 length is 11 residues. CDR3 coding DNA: TGTGCCAGCAGTTTAGGCAGGGGACTGTTTTTT. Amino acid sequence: CASSLGRGLFF.

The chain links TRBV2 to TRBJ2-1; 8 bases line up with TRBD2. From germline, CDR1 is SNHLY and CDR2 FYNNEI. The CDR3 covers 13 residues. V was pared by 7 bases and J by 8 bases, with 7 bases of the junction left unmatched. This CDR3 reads CASNQREQHEQFF. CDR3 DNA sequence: TGTGCCAGCAACCAGCGGGAGCAGCATGAGCAGTTCTTC.

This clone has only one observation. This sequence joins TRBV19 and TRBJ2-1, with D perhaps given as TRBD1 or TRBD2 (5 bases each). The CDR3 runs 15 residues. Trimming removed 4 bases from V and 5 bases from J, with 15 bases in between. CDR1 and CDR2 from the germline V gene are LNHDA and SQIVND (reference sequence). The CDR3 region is CASSNPGPTNNEQFF. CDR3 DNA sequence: TGTGCCAGTAGTAACCCGGGACCCACTAACAATGAGCAGTTCTTC. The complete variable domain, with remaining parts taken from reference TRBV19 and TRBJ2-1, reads DGGITQSPKYLFRKEGQNVTLSCEQNLNHDAMYWYRQDPGQGLRLIYYSQIVNDFQKGDIAEGYSVSREKKESFPLTVTSAQKNPTAFYLCASSNPGPTNNEQFFGPGTRLTVL.

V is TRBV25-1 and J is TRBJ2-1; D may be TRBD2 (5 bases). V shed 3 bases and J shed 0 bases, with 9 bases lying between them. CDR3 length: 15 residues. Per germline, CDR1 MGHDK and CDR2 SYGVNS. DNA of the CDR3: TGTGCCAGCAGTGAGCCGGGAAGCTCCTACAATGAGCAGTTCTTC. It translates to CASSEPGSSYNEQFF.

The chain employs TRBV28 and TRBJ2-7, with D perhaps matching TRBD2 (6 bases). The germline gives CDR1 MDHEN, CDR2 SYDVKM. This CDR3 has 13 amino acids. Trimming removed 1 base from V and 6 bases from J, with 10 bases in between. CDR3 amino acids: CASSLYSRGEQYF. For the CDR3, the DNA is TGTGCCAGCAGTTTATACTCGCGGGGCGAGCAGTACTTC.

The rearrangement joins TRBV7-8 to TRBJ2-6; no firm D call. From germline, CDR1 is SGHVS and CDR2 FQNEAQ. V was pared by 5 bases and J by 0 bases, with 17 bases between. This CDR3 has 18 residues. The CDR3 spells CASSPVNSWNSGANVLTF. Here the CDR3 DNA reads TGTGCCAGCAGCCCCGTGAATAGCTGGAACTCTGGGGCCAACGTCCTGACTTTC. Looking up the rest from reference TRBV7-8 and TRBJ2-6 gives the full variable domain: GAGVSQSPRYKVAKRGQDVALRCDPISGHVSLFWYQQALGQGPEFLTYFQNEAQLDKSGLPSDRFFAERPEGSVSTLKIQRTQQEDSAVYLCASSPVNSWNSGANVLTFGAGSRLTVL.